The present T cell receptor beta chain was sequenced within a study of Ad26.COV2.S vaccination and SARS-CoV-2 variants. Profiling relied on immunoSEQ multiplex PCR, and the TCRdb table lists in-frame clones only, not all of them. Of roughly 390,000 clones in the sample, 80% to 90% were seen once. Notes on the study in general: Reportedly, after vaccination the spike-specific CD8+ and CD4+ T cell responses displayed substantial breadth.

Treatment denoted: over 15 received Ad26.COV2.S at low or high dose, single or two shots; 5 received placebo; per-sample allocation not given. On day 63 after the first injection, vaccine and placebo recipients gave samples. CDR1 and CDR2 from the germline V gene are MGHRA and YSYEKL. This CDR3 has 16 residues. Trimming left V 5 bases short and J 3 bases short, with 16 bases between. With regard to this clone: The antigen remains undetermined.

The input for sequencing was peripheral blood, taken in a trial of Ad26.COV2.S vaccine versus placebo. The clonotype was recovered from a person aged 18-60 years who received the Ad26.COV2.S COVID-19 vaccine or a placebo. The rearrangement uses TRBV4-1 and TRBJ2-2; tentatively, D is TRBD1 or TRBD2 (5 bases each). For the CDR3, the DNA is TGCGCCAGCAGCGACTACCGGGGACGGGACACCGGGGAGCTGTTTTTT. Translation: CASSDYRGRDTGELFF.